At least ten counts were recorded for the clone carrying this T cell receptor beta chain. This sample was taken from a study of read filtering for tumor transcriptome and immune sequencing. This library used roughly 400 ng RNA and molecular barcoded adaptors spanning alpha/delta and beta/gamma chains. TCRdb re-called the reads with MiXCR, one entry per CDR3 protein. The repertoire holds roughly 130,000 distinct CDR3 sequences, 10% to 15% seen once, with more than 9.5% in the top ten. This CDR3 has 14 residues. Germline V gene lookup returns CDR1 SGDLS and CDR2 YYNGEE. V was clipped by 6 bases and J by 2 bases; unmatched bases: 3.

This clonotype originated in a donor at least 40 years old with multiple myeloma. The sequenced material came from a population of CD138-negative cells sorted from bone marrow. The gene calls are TRBV9 and TRBJ2-2, with 8 bases aligning to TRBD1. CDR3 in DNA: TGTGCCAGCAAGGGACAGGTTAACACCGGGGAGCTGTTTTTT. Its translation is CASKGQVNTGELFF.